Following are 15 T cell receptor beta chains from one sample sequenced in a study of blood T cell repertoires in COVID-19. Using immunoSEQ multiplex PCR, the repertoire was profiled, and TCRdb retains in-frame clones only, with some absent. This table holds around 12,000 clones, almost 85% found once. Input material: peripheral blood. These receptor sequences come from a man at least 80 years old with acute or convalescent COVID-19.

The CDR3 region has the DNA TGTGCCTGGAGTGTACCAGGGGGTGCCCGGGGGTACTTC. Residues: CAWSVPGGARGYF. The chain is built from TRBV30 and TRBJ2-7, with 7 nucleotides matching TRBD1. CDR1 is GTSNPN and CDR2 is SVGIG in the germline V gene (reference sequence). This CDR3 is 13 amino acids long. V lost 0 bases and J lost 12; bases outside the gene matches: 11.

The CDR3 DNA follows: TGTGCCAGCAGTAGGTATTCCAGGGCTAACTATGGCTACACCTTC. This sequence encodes CASSRYSRANYGYTF. This rearrangement joins TRBV28 to TRBJ1-2; tentatively, D is TRBD1 (5 bases). From germline, CDR1 is MDHEN and CDR2 SYDVKM. The CDR3 length is 15 residues. Trimming left V 5 bases short and J 0 bases short, with 13 bases between.

The V call is TRBV14, the J call TRBJ1-2, with D possibly matching TRBD1 (5 bases). Per germline, CDR1 SGHDN and CDR2 FVKESK. This CDR3 comprises 14 residues. The ends were cut back, 4 bases at V and 7 bases at J, with 16 bases in the middle. This chain's CDR3 is CASSPPSGRTGYTF. In nucleotides, the CDR3 is TGTGCCAGCAGCCCCCCTTCAGGGCGAACTGGCTACACCTTC.

V gene TRBV30 combines with J gene TRBJ2-3; 9 nucleotides agree with TRBD2. CDR3 length equals 15 residues. V was pared by 2 bases and J by 2 bases, with 5 bases of the junction left unmatched. Germline values: CDR1 GTSNPN, CDR2 SVGIG (reference sequence). The CDR3 region has the DNA TGTGCCTGGAGTCTTCTAGCGGGGACCACAGATACGCAGTATTTT. It specifies CAWSLLAGTTDTQYF.

The chain combines TRBV14 with TRBJ2-2, with D unclear. The length of the CDR3 is 17 residues. Trimming left V 2 bases short and J 0 bases short, with 13 bases between. Germline V CDR1 and CDR2: SGHDN, FVKESK. In DNA, the CDR3 is TGTGCCAGCAGCCAACTTTACGCGGCTACGAACACCGGGGAGCTGTTTTTT. It translates to CASSQLYAATNTGELFF. The full variable domain, in which reference TRBV14 and TRBJ2-2 provide the parts outside the CDR3, is EAGVTQFPSHSVIEKGQTVTLRCDPISGHDNLYWYRRVMGKEIKFLLHFVKESKQDESGMPNNRFLAERTGGTYSTLKVQPAELEDSGVYFCASSQLYAATNTGELFFGEGSRLTVL.

The chain joins TRBV6-5 to TRBJ1-1, with no clear D. The CDR3 has 13 residues. CDR1 MNHEY and CDR2 SVGAGI come from the germline V gene. V lost 6 bases and J 1 base, leaving 9 bases between the germline ends. The CDR3 DNA is TGTGCCAGCAGCGAGACTCGGAACACTGAAGCTTTCTTT. Translated: CASSETRNTEAFF.

The V call is TRBV30, the J call TRBJ1-2; D possibly corresponds to TRBD1 (6 bases). The CDR3 runs 15 residues. Between the trimmed V and J ends, which lost 0 bases and 8 bases, there was a span of 19 bases. Looked up from germline, CDR1 is GTSNPN and CDR2 is SVGIG (reference sequence). The CDR3: CAWSVYLRGLEGYTF. CDR3 sequence (DNA): TGTGCCTGGAGTGTTTATCTTAGGGGGTTAGAGGGCTACACCTTC.

The chain recombines TRBV7-2 with TRBJ2-2; D is perhaps TRBD2 (5 bases). CDR3 length: 16 amino acids. In germline, CDR1 is SGHTA, CDR2 FQGNSA. V was cut by 6 bases and J by 3 bases, with 17 bases left in between. In nucleotides, the CDR3 is TGTGCCAGCAGTCTAGAGGGTACAAGCTACACCGGGGAGCTGTTTTTT. Translated, it gives CASSLEGTSYTGELFF.

The chain links TRBV11-2 to TRBJ2-1, with TRBD1 identical over 7 bases. Losses at the gene ends were 6 bases for V and 5 bases for J; bases not matched to a gene: 10. CDR1 and CDR2 from the germline V gene are SGHAT and FQNNGV. The CDR3 spans 15 residues. This chain's CDR3 is CASRVGQSINNEQFF. The CDR3, as DNA: TGTGCCAGCAGAGTGGGACAGAGCATAAACAATGAGCAGTTCTTC.

The chain links TRBV6-4 to TRBJ1-2; 8 nucleotides align to TRBD1. CDR1 is MRHNA, CDR2 SNTAGT, per germline. The ends lost 2 bases at V and 6 bases at J; junction bases unmatched: 5. The CDR3 runs 14 residues. The CDR3 sequence: CASSDRTGRNGYTF. Here the CDR3 DNA reads TGTGCCAGCAGTGACAGGACAGGGAGGAATGGCTACACCTTC.

The chain joins TRBV6-5 to TRBJ1-5, with TRBD1 matching 8 bases. The germline V gene encodes CDR1 MNHEY and CDR2 SVGAGI. V trimming: 6 bases; J trimming: 7 bases; junction bases outside the gene matches: 8. The CDR3 has 14 residues. The CDR3 DNA reads as TGTGCCAGCAGCCGGACAGGGAACGGGCAGCCCCAGCATTTT. It yields the protein CASSRTGNGQPQHF.

The V gene is TRBV30, the J gene TRBJ2-5; no reliable D call. Germline loops: CDR1 GTSNPN, CDR2 SVGIG (reference sequence). Trimming took 5 bases from V and 0 from J, leaving 4 bases between them. This CDR3 spans 11 amino acids. The CDR3 DNA sequence: TGTGCCTGGGCTAACCAAGAGACCCAGTACTTC. As protein: CAWANQETQYF.

This chain joins TRBV15 and TRBJ2-5; TRBD2 matches at 8 bases. CDR1 and CDR2 from the germline V gene are LNHNV and YYDKDF (reference sequence). CDR3 size: 16 residues. Trimming took 0 bases from V and 3 from J; bases not matched to a gene: 6. The CDR3 coding sequence is TGTGCCACCAGCAGAGATCCTCATAGCGGGGAAGAGACCCAGTACTTC. It specifies CATSRDPHSGEETQYF.

This sequence joins TRBV9 and TRBJ2-7; tentative D call: TRBD2 (5 bases). The V end lost 3 bases, the J end lost 7 bases, and 17 bases lay between the germline ends. The CDR3 contains 14 residues. CDR1 and CDR2 (germline): SGDLS, YYNGEE. CDR3: CASSAQQISGEQYF. CDR3 in DNA: TGTGCCAGCAGCGCTCAACAAATTTCGGGAGAGCAGTACTTC.

This clone was seen only once. V gene TRBV7-2 combines with J gene TRBJ1-6; 7 nucleotides match TRBD1. The V and J ends lost 6 bases and 8 bases, in that order; junction bases with no gene match: 7. The CDR3 has 14 amino acids. Germline lookup yields CDR1 SGHTA and CDR2 FQGNSA. The CDR3 region is CASSFRTGDSPLHF. The CDR3 DNA reads TGTGCCAGCAGTTTTAGGACAGGAGATTCACCCCTCCACTTT.